This paragraph covers one TCR beta chain sequence. This clone occurred once. Its target antigen remains unknown. No base qualities exist here, and no much larger clone lies one base off it. This record belongs to a study of cytomegalovirus exposure and HLA in healthy donors (TCRdb year 2017). At the level of the whole study: In an earlier analysis of approximately 500 of the donors, approximately 260 Gb of sequence data and some 100 million unique TCR beta sequences from roughly 200 million T cells were reported. About 300 gigabases of sequencing data and tens of millions of unique TCR sequences were included in an early release covering around 650 HLA-typed donors. Among the approximately 400 genotyped donors, around 81% belonged to the genetic ancestry cluster associated with self-reported Caucasian donors. The study was designed to test whether signatures of past pathogen exposure could be identified by cataloging public T cell receptors. Using immunosequencing, the study profiled T cell repertoires from 500 to 800 subjects and related those repertoires to cytomegalovirus serostatus. Along with the 666-subject first cohort, a separate validation cohort of over a hundred different subjects was used. High-throughput TCR immunosequencing, statistical association of individual TCRs with disease status, and machine learning were combined to predict cytomegalovirus infection status. In a later analysis, previously published TCR beta repertoires from 600 to 850 donors were re-analyzed and high-resolution HLA genotyping was added so that TCR occurrence patterns could be studied. The later analysis used no new phenotypic data to find candidate immune exposures, relying instead on TCR beta sequences and their occurrence across donors. To decide whether each TCR beta V gene segment behaved as functional or pseudogenic, an earlier analysis of fewer than 750 of the donors relied on high-throughput TCR beta sequencing. Donor age, sex, ethnicity and CMV serostatus were compiled together with the repertoire data. In a later genetic analysis, genome-wide SNP genotypes for about 55% of the roughly 700 donors were used, and that subset was treated as a discovery cohort. Every discovery cohort repertoire had been produced on one sequencing platform. Class I and class II HLA loci were covered by the typing at four-digit resolution. The number of donors typed differed by locus, with roughly 629-640 for A, B, C, DRB1 and DQB1, roughly 520 for DQA1, 600 to 610 for DPA1, and 450 to 480 for DPB1. About five DR-DQ haplotypes were handled as single units for association and clustering because linkage in the cohort was strong. Among about 400 genotyped donors of the cohort, an average of about 240,000 unique TCR beta nucleotide sequences was sequenced per donor, of which about 19% were non-productive.

Broader findings and caveats from the paper: The study listed 150 to 200 TCR beta chains as associated with cytomegalovirus. Because HLA typing was unavailable for some donors at each locus, only the typed subset was used in association tests. In a later analysis, several top co-occurrence clusters were reported to appear linked to parvovirus B19, influenza, CMV and Epstein-Barr virus. Presence/absence analyses assumed roughly uniform sequencing depth across donors, an assumption that may not hold. The earlier analysis of some 540 of the donors excluded 15 to 20 rarely observed V segments, including chromosome 9 orphons, because counts were too low. In a later analysis, HLA-associated TCR beta chains showed more clonal expansion and lower generation probabilities than non-associated chains that were equally common. Immune exposure information for the cohort was limited to CMV serostatus. According to a later analysis, most CMV-associated TCR beta chains appeared to be HLA-restricted, and the HLA associations seemed to be driven largely by CMV exposure. A further reported finding was that TCR beta sequences accurately predicted the HLA-A and HLA-B alleles for most subjects in the first cohort. The sequencing pipeline was judged likely to have produced a cluster of highly shared sequence variants as a technical artifact. In a later analysis, 16,951 TCR beta sequences were associated with specific HLA alleles at a false discovery rate of 0.05. According to a later analysis, TCR association rates differed among HLA loci, with DRB1 alleles showing the most associated TCRs and HLA-C alleles showing the fewest. A later genetic analysis reported fewer N-insertions in productive TCRs among donors in an Asian-associated ancestry cluster than the approximately 670-donor mean. A later genetic analysis associated a missense DCLRE1C variant with V-gene and J-gene trimming of TCR beta chains, and an independent cohort replicated the association. Correlated functional status among segregating V segments might be attributable to linkage disequilibrium, but an unknown experimental factor could not be ruled out. This cohort had only TCR beta chains sequenced, and the lack of alpha or paired-chain data limited which features could be detected. While some public TCRs were present in many individuals, most TCR sequences turned up only very rarely across donors. The authors suggested that the approach could potentially be generalized to other disease states and immunological phenotypes. A few of the identified cytomegalovirus-associated TCR beta chains were confirmed in vitro to be specific for cytomegalovirus antigens. When HLA alleles, especially DR and DQ, strongly co-occurred, TCR associations were difficult to assign to individual alleles. In both the original and validation cohorts, the classifier was reported to diagnose cytomegalovirus status with high specificity and sensitivity. An earlier analysis of 450 to 750 of the donors showed that most TCR beta V segments appeared in productive rearrangements either about 87% or about 30% of the time, which broadly matched IMGT annotations. Some IMGT-functional V segments, including TRBV6-2 and TRBV6-3, could not be told apart with the 87-base-pair reads, so those segments were excluded.

The library was produced with the immunoSEQ multiplex PCR assay. The multiplex PCR relied on a mix of 60 forward primers for TCR Vbeta segments and 13 reverse primers for TCR Jbeta segments. Amplification of the CDR3 region of rearranged TCR beta genes was performed with a multiplex PCR assay on genomic DNA. The Illumina HiSeq System was used to sequence the amplified TCR beta libraries as 87-base-pair reads. Under the source paper's analysis protocol: A later analysis tallied roughly 76 million unique TCR beta chains across the approximately 670 repertoires, and about 12 million of those chains were shared by two or more donors. Raw reads were error-corrected and collapsed into unique sequences with a nearest-neighbor algorithm that merged closely related sequences to remove PCR and sequencing errors. To assign V, D and J gene segments, CDR3 sequences were aligned to IMGT reference sequences. For a sequence to be retained, a match of at least six nucleotides was required to both a V gene segment and a J gene segment. Rearrangements were classified as productive when the CDR3 lacked stop codons and remained in frame with V and J, and all other rearrangements were classified as non-productive. CDR3 was defined according to IMGT convention as the region running from the second conserved V-encoded cysteine to the conserved J-encoded phenylalanine. Sequences without an unambiguous match to a single V gene segment were excluded from the earlier analysis of about 600 of the donors. In an earlier analysis of several hundred of the donors, a V segment was called functional when productive rearrangements were above 56.7%, and segregating when the standard deviation between donors exceeded 5%. A statistical classification framework was developed to diagnose cytomegalovirus status using the catalog of TCR beta chain sequences. In a later analysis, TCR nucleotide sequences were compared against IMGT/GENE-DB human TR gene sequences so that V and J genes could be assigned. Using the TCRdist pipeline, a later analysis assigned CDR3 sequences along with most-parsimonious VDJ recombination scenarios. In a later analysis, each TCR beta chain was defined by its CDR3 amino acid sequence together with its V-gene family, and reads without a unique V-gene family were excluded. As a way to deal with suspected cross-contamination and a sequencing artifact, a later analysis dropped nearly 600 nucleotide sequences that were highly shared and had low generation probability. For each public chain, a later analysis derived a clonal expansion index from normalized ranks of inferred template counts within each repertoire. Generation probabilities in a later analysis came from a VDJ recombination model fitted to out-of-frame rearrangements, and those results were checked against IGoR. In a later analysis, hypergeometric tests were used to score TCR-TCR, TCR-HLA and TCR-CMV co-occurrence, with a repertoire-size bias correction applied to TCR pairs. To estimate false discovery rates, a later analysis permuted the HLA or CMV assignments 20 times. In a later analysis, co-occurring TCRs were grouped with DBSCAN, and TCRdist sequence similarity was added when clustering was performed within HLA-allele-positive subsets. Repertoires with fewer than 30,000 or more than 120,000 public chains were left out of co-occurrence clustering, as were five repertoires with anomalous nucleotide sharing. As stored in TCRdb, this immuneACCESS dataset retains in-frame rearrangements with V and J assigned. A fraction of the clones does not appear; measured against another copy, unresolved V genes explain less than half of the discrepancy, and the remainder lacks a known reason. The V and J calls and the clone size are those of that table, but D and trimming were determined from the DNA. This sample lists 160,000 or so clones; roughly four fifths were detected once. The ten largest clones add up to 4.9% of the sample.

V and J lose 0 bases and 3 bases, and a span of 18 bases separates them. From a lookup of the germline V gene, CDR1 and CDR2 are SGDLS and YYNGEE. The CDR3 numbers 18 residues from cysteine through phenylalanine. Left in the record is the CDR3 DNA by itself, 54 bases read in frame from the first base. The cohort consisted of 666 healthy bone marrow donors. All cohort members were sampled while nominally healthy, although unrecorded immune exposures were likely present. The donor tested CMV seropositive and was one of the 289 seropositive cohort members. Each donor provided a peripheral blood sample, and peripheral blood mononuclear cells were used for TCR beta sequencing. Genomic DNA extraction from the blood cell samples was performed with the Qiagen DNeasy Blood Extraction Kit.

Sequenced sample: PBMCs. The sequence came from a woman aged 18-30 years in good health and CMV-seropositive. This chain joins TRBV9 to TRBJ2-2; TRBD1 is a weak D gene call, 6 bases matching. The nucleotide sequence reads as follows: TGTGCCAGCAGCGTAGCTTATGCCGGGACATACGACACCGGGGAGCTGTTTTTT. Its coded protein is CASSVAYAGTYDTGELFF.